A single sample is the source of the 27 T cell receptor beta chains below, sequenced in a study of blood T cell repertoires in COVID-19. Profiling relied on immunoSEQ multiplex PCR, and the TCRdb table lists in-frame clones only, not all of them. The data show fewer than 200,000 clones, almost 85% seen once. Source material: peripheral blood. The receptors stem from a man aged 35 to 55 who had recovered from COVID-19.

This rearrangement joins TRBV5-4 to TRBJ2-5; D call uncertain. V lost 4 bases to trimming and J lost 3 bases, with 13 bases between them. Germline assignment: CDR1 SGHNT and CDR2 YYREEE (reference sequence). The CDR3 has 14 residues. CDR3 sequence reads: CASSPNPTEETQYF. CDR3 in DNA: TGTGCCAGCAGCCCTAATCCGACTGAAGAGACCCAGTACTTC.

The gene calls are TRBV11-3 and TRBJ1-1, with a weak D call TRBD1 (5 bases). Germline V gene lookup returns CDR1 SGHNT and CDR2 YENEEA. Trimming took 5 bases from V and 0 from J, leaving 10 bases between them. The CDR3 consists of 14 residues. The CDR3 loop is CASSIDSVNTEAFF. CDR3 DNA: TGTGCCAGCAGCATCGACAGCGTGAACACTGAAGCTTTCTTT.

This chain links TRBV6-2 or TRBV6-3 with TRBJ1-1; D call uncertain. The CDR3 totals 13 residues. Germline lookup yields CDR1 MNHEY and CDR2 SVGEGT. With 5 bases removed from V and 6 bases from J, the gap between germline ends came to 13 bases. The CDR3 nucleotides read TGTGCCAGCAGTCCCGGGGTGGTTGCTGAAGCTTTCTTT. Translation gives CASSPGVVAEAFF.

The genes are TRBV7-9 and TRBJ1-2; 8 nucleotides line up with TRBD1. The V gene's germline CDR1 is SEHNR and CDR2 FQNEAQ (reference sequence). V shed 6 bases, J shed 5 bases, and the junction held 8 bases outside the gene matches. This CDR3 is built from 14 residues. The CDR3 region is CASRESGGAYGYTF. For the CDR3, the DNA is TGTGCCAGCAGGGAGTCAGGGGGCGCGTATGGCTACACCTTC.

This chain uses TRBV28 with TRBJ1-5, with a weak D call TRBD1 (5 bases). The V gene lost 5 bases and the J gene lost 4 bases, with 12 bases spanning the gap. The CDR3 is 14 residues long. Per the germline V gene, CDR1 is MDHEN and CDR2 is SYDVKM. CDR3 DNA: TGTGCCAGCAGTCCCTCGGGGGGGAATCAGCCCCAGCATTTT. Encoded protein: CASSPSGGNQPQHF.

The rearrangement joins TRBV12-3 or TRBV12-4 to TRBJ1-2; weak D call: TRBD1 (5 bases). V dropped 3 bases and J dropped 5 bases, with 7 bases sitting between them. This CDR3 has 12 residues. The CDR3 loop is CASSLTEYGYTF. The CDR3 DNA reads TGTGCCAGCAGTTTGACAGAGTATGGCTACACCTTC.

The chain combines TRBV5-6 with TRBJ1-2; 9 positions match TRBD1. CDR1 and CDR2 (germline): SGHDT, YYEEEE. The J segment lost 8 bases and the V segment lost 4 bases, leaving 6 bases of the junction unmatched. The CDR3 extends over 13 amino acids. Here the CDR3 DNA reads TGTGCCAGCAGCGCGGACAGGGGCGGCGGCTACACCTTC. It codes for CASSADRGGGYTF.

This chain uses TRBV12-3 or TRBV12-4 with TRBJ1-2, with D possibly TRBD1 on 6 matching bases. V lost 5 bases to trimming and J lost 4 bases, with 11 bases between them. The CDR3 consists of 13 residues. CDR3 in amino acids: CASSEGTFYGYTF. The CDR3 DNA follows: TGTGCCAGCAGTGAGGGGACATTCTATGGCTACACCTTC.

This sequence joins TRBV6-5 and TRBJ2-5; TRBD1 is a possible D gene (6 bases). The CDR3 has 14 amino acids. Per the germline V gene, CDR1 is MNHEY and CDR2 is SVGAGI. Trimming removed 7 bases from V and 4 bases from J, with 16 bases in between. CDR3 in amino acids: CASIFLTGRETQYF. The CDR3 DNA reads TGTGCCAGCATTTTTTTAACAGGGCGAGAGACCCAGTACTTC.

The gene calls are TRBV7-2 and TRBJ2-2, with TRBD2 identical over 7 bases. This CDR3 is built from 16 residues. The trim removed 1 base at V and 6 bases at J, leaving 8 bases unmatched. Germline V gene sequence: CDR1 SGHTA, CDR2 FQGNSA. Here the CDR3 DNA reads TGTGCCAGCAGCTTAGAGGGTGGGGGGGAGGCCGGGGAGCTGTTTTTT. Translated: CASSLEGGGEAGELFF.

The chain joins TRBV2 to TRBJ2-7; D perhaps matches TRBD2 (6 bases). Germline CDR1 is SNHLY and CDR2 is FYNNEI. Trimming pared 4 bases from V and 9 bases from J, leaving 19 bases between. The CDR3 has 14 residues. CDR3 DNA: TGTGCCAGCAGTGGCACCGGAGGGAGTGGCGGGCAGTACTTC. This codes for CASSGTGGSGGQYF.

The chain has TRBV27 and TRBJ2-7; TRBD2 matches at 8 bases. The CDR3 totals 13 residues. Trimming took 2 bases from V and 6 from J; bases not matched to a gene: 3. Germline lookup yields CDR1 MNHEY and CDR2 SMNVEV (reference sequence). The DNA for the CDR3 is TGTGCCAGCAGTTTAGGACTAGCCCGCGAGCAGTACTTC. Translating gives CASSLGLAREQYF.

The J gene is TRBJ1-2, the V gene TRBV11-3, with 7 positions matching TRBD1. The CDR3 has 14 amino acids. Trimming at V came to 5 bases and at J to 4 bases, leaving 7 bases not matched to a gene. Germline V gene lookup returns CDR1 SGHNT and CDR2 YENEEA. DNA of the CDR3: TGTGCCAGCAGCAGGGACAGTACAAGCTATGGCTACACCTTC. Translated, it gives CASSRDSTSYGYTF.

This clone showed up just a few times. The CDR3, as DNA: TGCGCCAGCAGCCAAGCATACAGCTCCATGAACACTGAAGCTTTCTTT. Amino acid sequence: CASSQAYSSMNTEAFF. The rearrangement links TRBV4-3 to TRBJ1-1; D is ambiguous. V lost 1 base and J 0 bases, leaving 12 bases between the germline ends. The CDR3 consists of 16 residues. Germline V CDR1 and CDR2: LGHNA, YSLEER.

This clone has a handful of counts. The genes are TRBV7-2 and TRBJ2-3; TRBD2 aligns across 13 bases. This CDR3 has 16 amino acids. The V segment lost 1 base and the J segment 6 bases; nucleotides outside the gene matches: 4. CDR1 is SGHTA, CDR2 FQGNSA, per germline. CDR3 residues: CASSLVVTSGRDTQYF. CDR3 nucleotide sequence: TGTGCCAGCAGCTTAGTGGTGACTAGCGGGAGGGATACGCAGTATTTT.

The rearrangement uses TRBV9 and TRBJ2-3; D ambiguous. Trimming shortened V by 0 bases and J by 0 bases, and 8 bases separated the two germline ends. Germline V gene sequence: CDR1 SGDLS, CDR2 YYNGEE. The CDR3 is made up of 15 amino acids. DNA of the CDR3: TGTGCCAGCAGCGTAGGCGGAGCGAGCACAGATACGCAGTATTTT. Translated, it gives CASSVGGASTDTQYF.

V and J are TRBV5-5 and TRBJ2-4, with D possibly matching TRBD1 (6 bases). The V gene lost 2 bases and the J gene lost 13 bases, with 19 bases spanning the gap. CDR3 size: 14 residues. Germline CDR1 and CDR2: SGHKS and YYEKEE (reference sequence). CDR3 loop: CASSFRTEIDQQYF. The CDR3 nucleotides read TGTGCCAGCAGCTTCAGGACAGAAATAGATCAACAGTACTTC.

V and J are TRBV11-3 and TRBJ2-1, with D perhaps matching TRBD2 (6 bases). Germline V gives CDR1 SGHNT, CDR2 YENEEA. The CDR3 runs to 17 residues. Trimming removed 0 bases from V and 9 bases from J, with 21 bases in between. The CDR3 protein is CASSLDLGGRTLGEQFF. For the CDR3, the DNA is TGTGCCAGCAGCTTAGATCTCGGGGGAAGAACCTTGGGTGAGCAGTTCTTC.

CDR3 nucleotide sequence: TGTGCCAGCAGTGAGGTCGTAGGGCAGGGAGAGACCCAGTACTTC. It codes for CASSEVVGQGETQYF. The chain carries TRBV25-1 and TRBJ2-5; the D gene is possibly TRBD1 (5 bases). V shed 3 bases and J shed 4 bases, with 15 bases lying between them. The CDR3 runs 15 residues. Germline values: CDR1 MGHDK, CDR2 SYGVNS.

As regards this clone: At one end the junction does not follow the germline gene, possibly because of a read error. The rearrangement uses TRBV2 and TRBJ1-2; the D is unclear. The CDR3 sequence is 11 residues long. Looked up from germline, CDR1 is SNHLY and CDR2 is FYNNEI. This chain's CDR3 is CASSENSGYTF. The CDR3 bases are TGTGCCAGCAGTGAAAACTCTGGCTACACCTTC.

The rearrangement uses TRBV10-3 and TRBJ1-2, with TRBD1 matching over 12 bases. The V gene end was trimmed by 11 bases and the J gene end by 3 bases; junction bases not matched to a gene: 10. The CDR3 length is 15 residues. From germline, CDR1 is ENHRY and CDR2 SYGVKD. In DNA, the CDR3 is TGTGCCTCGAATCCAGGGACAGGGGGCGACTATGGCTACACCTTC. This gives the protein CASNPGTGGDYGYTF.

This chain uses TRBV11-3 with TRBJ1-1; no firm D call. Trimming took 3 bases from V and 5 from J, leaving 10 bases between them. The CDR3 loop spans 13 amino acids. Germline CDR1 and CDR2: SGHNT and YENEEA. CDR3 sequence (DNA): TGTGCCAGCAGCTTTAGTCTCACGACTGAAGCTTTCTTT. It translates to CASSFSLTTEAFF.

As concerns this clone: Other nucleotide sequences from this sample produce the same CDR3. The CDR3 coding sequence is TGTGCCAGTACCCAGGGATACGAGCAGTACTTC. Translated, it gives CASTQGYEQYF. V gene TRBV6-5 combines with J gene TRBJ2-7; the D gene is possibly TRBD1 (5 bases). CDR1 MNHEY and CDR2 SVGAGI come from the germline V gene. Trimming shortened V by 9 bases and J by 4 bases, and 10 bases separated the two germline ends. This CDR3 has 11 residues.

The V call is TRBV5-6, the J call TRBJ1-4; D unclear. The length of the CDR3 is 16 residues. Trimming pared 2 bases from V and 2 bases from J, leaving 13 bases between. Germline V CDR1 and CDR2: SGHDT, YYEEEE. The CDR3 spells CASSLFTRPTNEKLFF. CDR3 in DNA: TGTGCCAGCAGCTTATTTACGAGGCCCACTAATGAAAAACTGTTTTTT.

This clone was seen only once. This rearrangement joins TRBV30 to TRBJ2-7; 9 bases match TRBD2. The CDR3 has 13 amino acids. Germline trimming cut 0 bases from V and 6 bases from J; bases unmatched to any gene: 3. The germline V gene encodes CDR1 GTSNPN and CDR2 SVGIG (reference sequence). The CDR3 sequence: CAWSVLREGEQYF. The CDR3 DNA follows: TGTGCCTGGAGTGTACTGCGGGAGGGCGAGCAGTACTTC.

J is TRBJ2-5 and V is TRBV3-1 (or the pseudogene TRBV3-2); a weak D match, TRBD2 (7 bases). Per the germline V gene, CDR1 is LGHDT and CDR2 is YNNKEL (reference sequence). Deletions cut 0 bases from V and 5 bases from J, with 13 bases between. CDR3 length: 15 residues. The CDR3 DNA follows: TGTGCCAGCAGCCAAGAAGGGGGGGCCGTGGAGACCCAGTACTTC. Residues: CASSQEGGAVETQYF.

The V call is TRBV4-2, the J call TRBJ2-5; 9 nucleotides agree with TRBD2. The CDR3 covers 13 residues. Germline V gene lookup returns CDR1 LGHNA and CDR2 YNFKEQ. Losses at the gene ends were 4 bases for V and 7 bases for J; bases not matched to a gene: 4. The CDR3 reads CASSLAGEATQYF. CDR3 sequence (DNA): TGTGCCAGCAGCCTAGCGGGAGAGGCGACCCAGTACTTC.